The 17 T cell receptor beta chains reported below all come from one sample, sequenced in a study of PD-1 blockade in classical Hodgkin lymphoma. Time point in this sample: cycle 4 day 1 (C4D1), after less than 7 weeks of nivolumab. Autologous stem cell transplantation was followed by relapse in every patient, and brentuximab vedotin exposure varied. This table comes from immunoSEQ multiplex PCR, and its TCRdb copy is limited to in-frame clones, with some not included. The table includes 35,000 to 50,000 clones, 66% detected once. The sequences come from peripheral blood mononuclear cells (PBMCs), collected before the fourth cycle of nivolumab. The receptors were sampled from a human donor with classical Hodgkin lymphoma.

V gene TRBV28 combines with J gene TRBJ2-7; D may be TRBD2 (5 bases). The germline CDR1 and CDR2 sequences are MDHEN and SYDVKM. The CDR3 is 14 residues long. Trimming took off 2 bases at V and 3 bases at J, with 11 bases between the two ends. This CDR3 is CASSLGSGRYEQYF. The CDR3 nucleotides read TGTGCCAGCAGTTTAGGGAGCGGTCGCTACGAGCAGTACTTC. Together with reference TRBV28 and TRBJ2-7, the CDR3 gives the full variable domain: DVKVTQSSRYLVKRTGEKVFLECVQDMDHENMFWYRQDPGLGLRLIYFSYDVKMKEKGDIPEGYSVSREKKERFSLILESASTNQTSMYLCASSLGSGRYEQYFGPGTRLTVT.

For this clone: Germline is not matched at one junction end, which may reflect a read error. The chain couples TRBV15 to TRBJ2-6, with TRBD1 as a possible D gene (6 bases). This CDR3 has 13 residues. Germline loops: CDR1 LNHNV, CDR2 YYDKDF (reference sequence). CDR3 in DNA: TGTGCCACCAGCAGGCAGGGGCAGACGACCCAACTTTTC. This gives the protein CATSRQGQTTQLF.

The DNA of the CDR3 is TGTGCCAGCAGAAGGCTAGCGGGAGTTTACGAGCAGTACTTC. Protein product: CASRRLAGVYEQYF. This chain links TRBV6-5 with TRBJ2-7; 10 nucleotides agree with TRBD2. V was pared by 6 bases and J by 4 bases, with 6 bases of the junction left unmatched. Per the germline V gene, CDR1 is MNHEY and CDR2 is SVGAGI. The CDR3 is 14 residues long.

The chain employs TRBV5-4 and TRBJ2-3; no clear D. Germline V gene data show CDR1 as SGHNT and CDR2 as YYREEE (reference sequence). Trimming took 2 bases from V and 3 from J, leaving 4 bases between them. There are 12 residues in the CDR3. The CDR3 sequence is CASSFDTDTQYF. For the CDR3, the DNA is TGTGCCAGCAGCTTCGATACAGATACGCAGTATTTT.

The chain links TRBV15 to TRBJ2-2; D possibly corresponds to TRBD2 (7 bases). The CDR3 totals 18 residues. Germline CDR1 reads LNHNV; CDR2 reads YYDKDF (reference sequence). V shed 4 bases and J shed 2 bases, with 20 bases lying between them. CDR3: CATSKGGGAGVNTGELFF. The CDR3 nucleotides read TGTGCCACCAGCAAAGGGGGAGGGGCGGGAGTTAACACCGGGGAGCTGTTTTTT.

This chain joins TRBV6-5 and TRBJ1-1, with 9 bases that match TRBD1. This CDR3 region has 15 residues. In germline, CDR1 is MNHEY, CDR2 SVGAGI. V was pared by 7 bases and J by 4 bases, with 10 bases of the junction left unmatched. Here the CDR3 reads CASNRRGQGRTEAFF. The CDR3 region has the DNA TGTGCCAGCAACCGCCGCGGACAGGGGCGCACTGAAGCTTTCTTT.

The sample holds one count of this clone. This chain connects TRBV9 to TRBJ2-7; perhaps TRBD2 as D (6 bases). Per the germline V gene, CDR1 is SGDLS and CDR2 is YYNGEE. This CDR3 comprises 15 residues. V was trimmed by 2 bases and J by 2 bases, leaving 14 bases between them. The CDR3 here is CASSVRDSKTYEQYF. In DNA, the CDR3 is TGTGCCAGCAGCGTTAGGGACTCAAAAACCTACGAGCAGTACTTC.

Points on this clone: This specimen includes other DNA sequences encoding the same CDR3. The chain combines TRBV19 with TRBJ1-5; D is possibly TRBD1 (6 bases). The germline V gene has CDR1 LNHDA and CDR2 SQIVND (reference sequence). The CDR3 totals 14 residues. Trimming cost V 3 bases and J 3 bases, with 9 bases left between them. CDR3 in amino acids: CASSIGQSNQPQHF. In nucleotides, the CDR3 is TGTGCCAGTAGTATTGGACAGTCCAATCAGCCCCAGCATTTT.

The rearrangement joins TRBV27 to TRBJ2-7; D may be TRBD1 (6 bases). The CDR3 has 15 amino acids. V shed 6 bases and J shed 1 base, with 16 bases lying between them. CDR1 is MNHEY, CDR2 SMNVEV, per germline (reference sequence). The CDR3 loop is CASREQGIPSYEQYF. The CDR3 DNA reads as TGTGCCAGCAGAGAACAGGGAATACCTTCCTACGAGCAGTACTTC.

This clone is classed as medium-sized. The chain combines TRBV11-2 with TRBJ2-4; the D gene could be TRBD1 or TRBD2 (7 bases each). Trimming took off 5 bases at V and 7 bases at J, with 18 bases between the two ends. The CDR3 extends over 15 amino acids. Germline V gene data show CDR1 as SGHAT and CDR2 as FQNNGV. Written as DNA, the CDR3 is TGTGCCAGCAGCGCCAGGGGGGGGACTGGGAACATTCAGTACTTC. Translated: CASSARGGTGNIQYF.

In DNA, the CDR3 is TGTGCCAGTGTGCCGACAGGGAGCACAGATACGCAGTATTTT. Translation: CASVPTGSTDTQYF. V usage is TRBV27 and J usage is TRBJ2-3; 7 nucleotides line up with TRBD1. The length of the CDR3 is 14 residues. Germline V gene data show CDR1 as MNHEY and CDR2 as SMNVEV (reference sequence). V gave up 9 bases and J gave up 0 bases; unmatched junction bases: 6.

This chain connects TRBV10-3 to TRBJ2-1; TRBD2 matches at 7 bases. V was clipped by 0 bases and J by 12 bases; unmatched bases: 11. Germline CDR1 and CDR2: ENHRY and SYGVKD. CDR3 size: 15 residues. Here the CDR3 DNA reads TGTGCCATCAGTGAGTCGGAACCGGGAGGCTCCGGGCAGTTCTTC. This sequence encodes CAISESEPGGSGQFF.

V and J are TRBV19 and TRBJ2-1, with 9 bases lining up with TRBD2. The CDR3 is 16 residues long. Germline V gene sequence: CDR1 LNHDA, CDR2 SQIVND (reference sequence). Trimming took 1 base from V and 8 from J; bases not matched to a gene: 9. The CDR3 DNA is TGTGCCAGTAGTATAGGGTTTAGCGGGAGAGGGGATGAGCAGTTCTTC. Translation gives CASSIGFSGRGDEQFF.

The V gene is TRBV30, the J gene TRBJ1-1; D not resolved. CDR3 length: 13 residues. The germline gives CDR1 GTSNPN, CDR2 SVGIG (reference sequence). V was trimmed by 3 bases and J by 4 bases, leaving 12 bases between them. CDR3 loop: CAWSSGPGTEAFF. DNA for the CDR3: TGTGCCTGGAGCTCCGGCCCGGGCACTGAAGCTTTCTTT.

The chain combines TRBV7-9 with TRBJ2-3; 8 bases align to TRBD1. After removal of 2 bases from V and 4 bases from J, the junction contained 8 bases not matched to a gene. The CDR3 has 16 residues. Germline CDR1 SEHNR, CDR2 FQNEAQ (reference sequence). CDR3 amino acids: CASSLQAGGDSDTQYF. The CDR3 region has the DNA TGTGCCAGCAGCTTACAGGCAGGGGGCGACTCAGATACGCAGTATTTT.

V usage is TRBV19 and J usage is TRBJ1-5, with D maybe TRBD1 (6 bases). Trimming left V 5 bases short and J 4 bases short, with 24 bases between. The CDR3 loop spans 18 amino acids. Germline V gene data show CDR1 as LNHDA and CDR2 as SQIVND (reference sequence). CDR3 in amino acids: CASSSLRVDRSVNQPQHF. DNA for the CDR3: TGTGCCAGTAGTTCCCTCCGCGTCGACAGGTCTGTAAATCAGCCCCAGCATTTT.

The rearrangement links TRBV15 to TRBJ2-7; 8 bases agree with TRBD1. Germline-derived CDR1 and CDR2 are LNHNV and YYDKDF (reference sequence). Germline trimming cut 5 bases from V and 0 bases from J; bases unmatched to any gene: 6. The CDR3 consists of 15 residues. The CDR3 spells CATSVGQGYSYEQYF. DNA of the CDR3: TGTGCCACCAGCGTCGGACAGGGCTACTCCTACGAGCAGTACTTC.